This T cell receptor (beta chain) was obtained from a study of T cells of healthy individuals. Via MiXCR, TCRdb re-called the 5' RACE reads, giving one row per CDR3 protein. Of nearly 100,000 distinct CDR3 sequences in the sample, around 17% are singletons; the top ten hold roughly 6.2%. Germline CDR1 and CDR2: SEHNR and FQNEAQ (reference sequence). J lost 2 bases, V lost 4 bases, and 4 bases had no gene match. The CDR3 totals 14 residues. The receptor's source is a human donor in good health. This chain joins TRBV7-9 and TRBJ2-5; 7 nucleotides align to TRBD1. The CDR3 sequence is CASSSKGQQETQYF. CDR3 DNA sequence: TGTGCCAGCAGCTCCAAGGGACAGCAAGAGACCCAGTACTTC.